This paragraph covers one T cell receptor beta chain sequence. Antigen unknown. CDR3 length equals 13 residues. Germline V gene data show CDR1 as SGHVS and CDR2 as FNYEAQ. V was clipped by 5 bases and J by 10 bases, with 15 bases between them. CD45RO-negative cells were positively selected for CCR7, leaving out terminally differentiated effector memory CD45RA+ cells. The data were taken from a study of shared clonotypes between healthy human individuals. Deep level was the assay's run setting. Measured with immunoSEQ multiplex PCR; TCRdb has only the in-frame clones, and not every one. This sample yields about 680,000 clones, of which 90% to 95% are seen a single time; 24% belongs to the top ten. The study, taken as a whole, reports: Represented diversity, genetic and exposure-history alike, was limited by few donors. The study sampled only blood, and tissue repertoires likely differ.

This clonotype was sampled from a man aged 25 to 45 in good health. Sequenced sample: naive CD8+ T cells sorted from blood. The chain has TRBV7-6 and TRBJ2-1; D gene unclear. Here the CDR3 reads CASSLENQREQFF. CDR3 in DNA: TGTGCCAGCAGCCTAGAGAACCAAAGGGAGCAGTTCTTC.